This entry lists 8 T cell receptor beta chains sequenced from one sample in a study of blood T cell repertoires in COVID-19. Sequencing used immunoSEQ multiplex PCR; TCRdb keeps in-frame clones, though not all of them. This table has approximately 130,000 clones, 75% to 90% appearing once. Sequencing was done on a sample of peripheral blood. The receptors shown here come from a human donor in a cohort sampled during active COVID-19.

This chain connects TRBV9 to TRBJ2-6; perhaps TRBD1 as D (5 bases). This CDR3 comprises 17 residues. Germline V gene data show CDR1 as SGDLS and CDR2 as YYNGEE. Trimming took 4 bases from V and 0 from J, leaving 14 bases between them. The CDR3 DNA reads as TGTGCCAGCAGCCCAGGGATGCTGTCCTCTGGGGCCAACGTCCTGACTTTC. As protein: CASSPGMLSSGANVLTF.

The CDR3, as DNA: TGTGCCAGCACCGAATTCGGAGGGGCCTACAATGAGCAGTTCTTC. It encodes CASTEFGGAYNEQFF. This rearrangement joins TRBV28 to TRBJ2-1, with D possibly being TRBD2 (6 bases). Per the germline V gene, CDR1 is MDHEN and CDR2 is SYDVKM. Trimming left V 7 bases short and J 2 bases short, with 15 bases between. The CDR3 runs to 15 residues.

CDR3 protein: CASSFSGGNNEQFF. The DNA for the CDR3 is TGTGCCAGCAGTTTTAGCGGGGGGAACAATGAGCAGTTCTTC. The chain carries TRBV27 and TRBJ2-1, with 10 bases identical to TRBD2. In germline, CDR1 is MNHEY, CDR2 SMNVEV (reference sequence). This CDR3 is built from 14 residues. V dropped 3 bases and J dropped 5; count of bases not matched to a gene: 1.

This chain uses TRBV15 with TRBJ1-1; no reliable D call. Germline CDR1 is LNHNV and CDR2 is YYDKDF (reference sequence). CDR3 length: 12 residues. The V and J ends lost 1 base and 3 bases respectively, with 3 bases between them. CDR3 coding DNA: TGTGCCACCAGCAGAGGAGACACTGAAGCTTTCTTT. It translates to CATSRGDTEAFF.

The chain couples TRBV5-4 to TRBJ1-1; no clear D. CDR1 and CDR2 from the germline V gene are SGHNT and YYREEE (reference sequence). The CDR3 covers 16 residues. Deletions cut 4 bases from V and 4 bases from J, with 20 bases between. The CDR3 DNA reads TGTGCCAGCAGCCCAACATTAGGGAGGGAAGGCACTGAAGCTTTCTTT. Residues: CASSPTLGREGTEAFF. Complete variable domain (other parts from reference TRBV5-4 and TRBJ1-1): ETGVTQSPTHLIKTRGQQVTLRCSSQSGHNTVSWYQQALGQGPQFIFQYYREEENGRGNFPPRFSGLQFPNYSSELNVNALELDDSALYLCASSPTLGREGTEAFFGQGTRLTVV.

The V and J genes are TRBV5-4 and TRBJ2-3; 11 nucleotides line up with TRBD1. Trimming at V came to 5 bases and at J to 4 bases, leaving 9 bases not matched to a gene. CDR3 length equals 16 residues. CDR1 is SGHNT and CDR2 is YYREEE in the germline V gene (reference sequence). CDR3 protein: CASSRPGQGVADTQYF. DNA for the CDR3: TGTGCCAGCAGTCGACCGGGACAGGGGGTGGCAGATACGCAGTATTTT.

The rearrangement uses TRBV7-2 and TRBJ1-1, with D possibly TRBD1 on 5 matching bases. The germline V gene encodes CDR1 SGHTA and CDR2 FQGNSA. The CDR3 loop spans 14 amino acids. Trimming left V 0 bases short and J 11 bases short, with 16 bases between. The CDR3, as DNA: TGTGCCAGCAGCTTAGCGGGACCGGGCGGAGGGGCTTTCTTT. Amino acid sequence: CASSLAGPGGGAFF.

The chain employs TRBV20-1 and TRBJ2-1; 7 bases line up with TRBD2. The germline gives CDR1 DFQATT, CDR2 SNEGSKA (reference sequence). The trim removed 3 bases at V and 3 bases at J, leaving 8 bases unmatched. This CDR3 comprises 15 residues. As DNA, the CDR3 is TGCAGTGCTAGTTCTTCGGGAGGTCTCTACAATGAGCAGTTCTTC. Encoded protein: CSASSSGGLYNEQFF.